This TCR beta chain stems from a study of cytomegalovirus exposure and HLA in healthy donors. In its sample, this clone was seen once. V lost 2 bases to trimming and J lost 2 bases, with 12 bases between them. CDR3 length: 15 residues. Germline lookup yields CDR1 KGHSY and CDR2 FQNENV. With 60 Vbeta and 13 Jbeta primers, the PCR was carried out. Assay used: immunoSEQ multiplex PCR; TCRdb lists only in-frame clones, some missing. The sample records under 300,000 clones, around 80% being singletons. The V gene is TRBV16, the J gene TRBJ1-1; no clear D gene. The sample comprised PBMCs. This clonotype was sampled from a woman in her fifties or sixties in good health and CMV-seropositive. The CDR3 sequence: CASSQITGRNTEAFF. The CDR3 DNA sequence: TGTGCCAGCAGCCAAATTACGGGTCGAAACACTGAAGCTTTCTTT.